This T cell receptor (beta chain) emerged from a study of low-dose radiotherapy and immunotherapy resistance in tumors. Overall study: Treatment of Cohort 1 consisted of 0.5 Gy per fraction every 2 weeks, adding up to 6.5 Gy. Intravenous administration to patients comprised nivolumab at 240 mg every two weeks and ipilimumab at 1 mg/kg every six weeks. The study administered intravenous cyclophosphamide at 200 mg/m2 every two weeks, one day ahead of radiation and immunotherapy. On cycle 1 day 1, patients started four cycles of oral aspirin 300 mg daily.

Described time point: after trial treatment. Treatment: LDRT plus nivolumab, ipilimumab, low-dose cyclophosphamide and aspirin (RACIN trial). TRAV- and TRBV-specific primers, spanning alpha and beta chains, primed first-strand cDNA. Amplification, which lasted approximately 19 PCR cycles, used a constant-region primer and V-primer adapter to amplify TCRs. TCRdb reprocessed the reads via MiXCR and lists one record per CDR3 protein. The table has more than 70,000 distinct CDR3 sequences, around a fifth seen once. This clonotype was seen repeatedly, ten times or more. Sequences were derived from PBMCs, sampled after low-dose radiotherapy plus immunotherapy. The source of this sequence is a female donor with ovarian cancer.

CDR3: CSVARGGRTEAFF. For the CDR3, the DNA is TGCAGCGTTGCTCGTGGGGGGAGGACTGAAGCTTTCTTT. The V gene is TRBV29-1, the J gene TRBJ1-1, with D possibly matching TRBD1 (5 bases). The CDR3 sequence is 13 residues long. V was pared by 4 bases and J by 5 bases, with 14 bases between. The germline gives CDR1 SQVTM, CDR2 ANQGSEA.